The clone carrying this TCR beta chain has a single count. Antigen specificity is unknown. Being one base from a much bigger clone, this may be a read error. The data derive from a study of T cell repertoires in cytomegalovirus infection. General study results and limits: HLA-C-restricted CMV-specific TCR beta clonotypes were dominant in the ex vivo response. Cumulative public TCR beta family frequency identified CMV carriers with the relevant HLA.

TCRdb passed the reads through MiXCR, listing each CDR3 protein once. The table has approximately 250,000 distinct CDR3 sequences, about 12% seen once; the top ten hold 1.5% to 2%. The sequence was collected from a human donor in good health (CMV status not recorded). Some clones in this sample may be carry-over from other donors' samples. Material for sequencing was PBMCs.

CDR3 residues: CANSHPGINTEAFF. The DNA for the CDR3 is TGCGCCAACAGCCACCCCGGAATAAACACTGAAGCTTTCTTT. The J gene is TRBJ1-1, the V gene TRBV4-1; no firm D call. This CDR3 comprises 14 residues. CDR1 is MGHRA, CDR2 YSYEKL, per germline.